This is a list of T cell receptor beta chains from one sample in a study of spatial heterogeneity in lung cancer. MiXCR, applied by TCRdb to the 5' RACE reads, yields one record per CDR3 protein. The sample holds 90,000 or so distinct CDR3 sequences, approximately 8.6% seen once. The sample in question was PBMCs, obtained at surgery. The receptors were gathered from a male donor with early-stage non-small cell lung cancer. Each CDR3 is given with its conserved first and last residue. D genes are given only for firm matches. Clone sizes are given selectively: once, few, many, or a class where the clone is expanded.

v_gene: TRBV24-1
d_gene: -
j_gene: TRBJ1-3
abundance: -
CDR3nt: TGTGCCTCCTGCCCGATCGGATATGGAAACACCATATATTTT
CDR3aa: CASCPIGYGNTIYF

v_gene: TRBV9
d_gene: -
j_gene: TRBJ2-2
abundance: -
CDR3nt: TGTGCCAGCAGCGTTCGGGAGTTCCCCGGGGAGCTGTTTTTT
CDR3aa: CASSVREFPGELFF

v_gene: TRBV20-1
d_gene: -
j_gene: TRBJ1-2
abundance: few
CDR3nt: TGCAGTGCTAGGTTTTTAACGGGCAGCGGCTACACCTTC
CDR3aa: CSARFLTGSGYTF

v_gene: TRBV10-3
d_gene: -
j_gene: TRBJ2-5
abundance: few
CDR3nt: TGTGCCATCAGCGAACAGGGCGAGTGGTCCCAGTACTTC
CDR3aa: CAISEQGEWSQYF

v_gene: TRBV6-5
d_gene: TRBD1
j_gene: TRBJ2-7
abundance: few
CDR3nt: TGTGCCAGCAGTCCCCAGGGACAGGACTACGAGCAGTACTTC
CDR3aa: CASSPQGQDYEQYF

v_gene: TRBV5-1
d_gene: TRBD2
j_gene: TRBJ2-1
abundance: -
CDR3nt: TGCGCCAGCAGCTTGGACCCAGCGGGAGGACCTAATGAGCAGTTCTTC
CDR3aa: CASSLDPAGGPNEQFF

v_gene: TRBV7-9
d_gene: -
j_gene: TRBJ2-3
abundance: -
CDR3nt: TGTGCCAGCAGCTCCCGAGCCACAGATACGCAGTATTTT
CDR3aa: CASSSRATDTQYF

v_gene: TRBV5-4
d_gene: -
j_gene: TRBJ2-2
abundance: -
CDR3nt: TGTGTCAGCAGCCCGGTTGGCACGGGAACCCTCGACACCGGGGAGCTGTTTTTT
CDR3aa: CVSSPVGTGTLDTGELFF

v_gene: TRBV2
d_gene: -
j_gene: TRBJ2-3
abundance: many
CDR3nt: TGTGCCAGCGTTGCTGGGGTTGCAACAGATACGCAGTATTTT
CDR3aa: CASVAGVATDTQYF

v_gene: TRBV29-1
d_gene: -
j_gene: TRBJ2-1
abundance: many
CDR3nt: TGCAGCGTTGTACAGGGAACCTACAATGAGCAGTTCTTC
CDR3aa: CSVVQGTYNEQFF

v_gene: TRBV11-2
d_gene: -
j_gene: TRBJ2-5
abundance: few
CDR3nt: TGTGCCAGCAGCTCCGGGACTTTTGGGAGAGAGACCCAGTACTTC
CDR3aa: CASSSGTFGRETQYF

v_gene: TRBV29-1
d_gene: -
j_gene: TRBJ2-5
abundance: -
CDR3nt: TGCAGCGTTGGACAGTTTGAGACCCAGTACTTC
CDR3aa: CSVGQFETQYF

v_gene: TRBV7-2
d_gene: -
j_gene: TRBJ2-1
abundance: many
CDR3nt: TGTGCCAGCAGCTACTACAATGAGCAGTTCTTC
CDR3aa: CASSYYNEQFF

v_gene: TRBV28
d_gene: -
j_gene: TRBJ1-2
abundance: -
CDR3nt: TGTGCCAGCAGTTTTCCGGCAAACTATGGCTACACCTTC
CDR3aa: CASSFPANYGYTF

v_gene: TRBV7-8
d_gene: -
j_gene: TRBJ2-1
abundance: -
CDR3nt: TGTGCCAGCAGCTTAGAGGGCAGCGAAGCCTACAATGAGCAGTTCTTC
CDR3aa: CASSLEGSEAYNEQFF

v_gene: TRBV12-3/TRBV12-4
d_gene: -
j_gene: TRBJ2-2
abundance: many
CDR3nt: TGTGCCAGCAGTCGATCCGGGGCCGGGGAGCTGTTTTTT
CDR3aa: CASSRSGAGELFF

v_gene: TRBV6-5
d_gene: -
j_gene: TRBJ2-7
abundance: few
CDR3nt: TGTGCCAGCAGCCTTGAACATAAAGCCAAGGGCGAGCAGTACTTC
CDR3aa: CASSLEHKAKGEQYF

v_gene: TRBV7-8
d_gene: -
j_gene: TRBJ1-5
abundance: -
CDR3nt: TGTGCCAGCAGCTTAGACGGATACCAGCCCCAGCATTTT
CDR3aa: CASSLDGYQPQHF

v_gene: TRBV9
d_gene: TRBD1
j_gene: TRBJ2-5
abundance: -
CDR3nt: TGTGCCAGCAGCGCCGGGACAGTACAAGAGACCCAGTACTTC
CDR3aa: CASSAGTVQETQYF

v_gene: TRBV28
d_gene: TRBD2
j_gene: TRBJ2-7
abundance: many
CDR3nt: TGTGCCAGCAGCCCCACTAGCGGGAGGCCCTACGAGCAGTACTTC
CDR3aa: CASSPTSGRPYEQYF

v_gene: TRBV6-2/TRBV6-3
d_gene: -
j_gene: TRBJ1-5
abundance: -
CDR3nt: TGTGCCAGCAGATACGGGCGGAGGGGTAGCAATCAGCCCCAGCATTTT
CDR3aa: CASRYGRRGSNQPQHF

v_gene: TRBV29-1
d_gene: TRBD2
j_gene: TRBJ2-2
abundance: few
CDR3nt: TGCAGCGTTGAAGAACTAGCGGGAAGTACCGGGGAGCTGTTTTTT
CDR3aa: CSVEELAGSTGELFF

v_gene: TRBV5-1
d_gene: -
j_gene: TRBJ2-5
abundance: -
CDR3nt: TGCGCCAGCAGCTTGGCAGGAGTTAGGGAAGAGACCCAGTACTTC
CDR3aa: CASSLAGVREETQYF

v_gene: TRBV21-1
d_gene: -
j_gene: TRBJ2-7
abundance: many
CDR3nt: TGTGCCAGCAGCAAATCGGCCCACCAGGGGGGGGAGCAGTACTTC
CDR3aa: CASSKSAHQGGEQYF

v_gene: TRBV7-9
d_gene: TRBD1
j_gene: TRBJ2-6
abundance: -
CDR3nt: TGTGCCAGCAGTTATCAGGGGGCGCCCGGGGCCAACGTCCTGACTTTC
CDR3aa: CASSYQGAPGANVLTF

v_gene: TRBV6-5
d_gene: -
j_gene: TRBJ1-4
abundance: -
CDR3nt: TGTGCCAGCAGTTACGGGGGGTACTCAACTAATGAAAAACTGTTTTTT
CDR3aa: CASSYGGYSTNEKLFF

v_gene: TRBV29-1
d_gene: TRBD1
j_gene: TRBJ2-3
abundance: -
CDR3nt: TGCAGCGTTGAGGGACAGGGGGCATCAGATACGCAGTATTTT
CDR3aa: CSVEGQGASDTQYF

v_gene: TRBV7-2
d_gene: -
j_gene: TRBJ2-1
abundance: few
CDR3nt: TGTGCCAGCAGCCCCACCGGGACTCCCCACAATGAGCAGTTCTTC
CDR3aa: CASSPTGTPHNEQFF

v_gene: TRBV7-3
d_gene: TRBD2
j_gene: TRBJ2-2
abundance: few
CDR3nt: TGTGCCAGCAAATCGGGGGGACTCTCGAACACCGGGGAGCTGTTTTTT
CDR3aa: CASKSGGLSNTGELFF

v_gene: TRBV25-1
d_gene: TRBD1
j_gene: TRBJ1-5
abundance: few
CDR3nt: TGTGCCAGCAGCGCCGCGGACAGGCCCGGCCGAAGCAATCAGCCCCAGCATTTT
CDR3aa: CASSAADRPGRSNQPQHF

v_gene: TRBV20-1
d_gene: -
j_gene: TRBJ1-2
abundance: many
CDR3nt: TGCAGTGCTAGAGAGGCGAGGGGGGAGGCTGGCTACACCTTC
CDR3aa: CSAREARGEAGYTF